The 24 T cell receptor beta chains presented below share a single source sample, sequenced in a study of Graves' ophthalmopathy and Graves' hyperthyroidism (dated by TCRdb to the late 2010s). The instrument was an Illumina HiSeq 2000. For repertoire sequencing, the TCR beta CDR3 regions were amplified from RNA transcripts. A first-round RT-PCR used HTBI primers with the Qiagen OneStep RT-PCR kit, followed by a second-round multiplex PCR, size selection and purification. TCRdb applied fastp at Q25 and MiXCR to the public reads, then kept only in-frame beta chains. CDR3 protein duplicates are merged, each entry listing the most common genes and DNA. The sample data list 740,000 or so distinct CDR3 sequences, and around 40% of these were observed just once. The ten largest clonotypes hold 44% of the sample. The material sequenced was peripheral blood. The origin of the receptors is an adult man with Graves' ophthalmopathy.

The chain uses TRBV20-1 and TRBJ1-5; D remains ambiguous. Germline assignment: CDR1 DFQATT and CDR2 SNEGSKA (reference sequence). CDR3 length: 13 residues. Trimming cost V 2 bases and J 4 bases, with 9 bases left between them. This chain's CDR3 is CSARPIDNQPQHF. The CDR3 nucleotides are TGCAGTGCTAGACCCATAGATAATCAGCCCCAGCATTTT.

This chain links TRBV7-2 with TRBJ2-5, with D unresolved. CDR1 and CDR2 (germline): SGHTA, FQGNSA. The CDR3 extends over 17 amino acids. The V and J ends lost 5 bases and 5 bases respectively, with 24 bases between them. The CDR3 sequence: CASSQATLGRAGETQYF. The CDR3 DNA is TGTGCCAGCAGCCAAGCAACCCTAGGCCGCGCCGGGGAGACCCAGTACTTC.

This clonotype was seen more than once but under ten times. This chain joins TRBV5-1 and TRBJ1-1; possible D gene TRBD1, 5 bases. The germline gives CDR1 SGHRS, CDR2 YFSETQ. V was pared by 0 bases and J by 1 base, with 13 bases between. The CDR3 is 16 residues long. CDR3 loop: CASSLGSGASNTEAFF. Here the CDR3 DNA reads TGCGCCAGCAGCTTGGGGTCCGGGGCGTCGAACACTGAAGCTTTCTTT. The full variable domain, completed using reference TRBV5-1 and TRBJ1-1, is KAGVTQTPRYLIKTRGQQVTLSCSPISGHRSVSWYQQTPGQGLQFLFEYFSETQRNKGNFPGRFSGRQFSNSRSEMNVSTLELGDSALYLCASSLGSGASNTEAFFGQGTRLTVV.

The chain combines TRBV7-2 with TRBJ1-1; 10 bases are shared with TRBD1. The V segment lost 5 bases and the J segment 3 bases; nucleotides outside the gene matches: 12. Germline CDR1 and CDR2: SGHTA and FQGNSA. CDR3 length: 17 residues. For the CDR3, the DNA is TGTGCCAGCAGCACACCTAAACCGGGACAGGGGTACACTGAAGCTTTCTTT. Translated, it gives CASSTPKPGQGYTEAFF.

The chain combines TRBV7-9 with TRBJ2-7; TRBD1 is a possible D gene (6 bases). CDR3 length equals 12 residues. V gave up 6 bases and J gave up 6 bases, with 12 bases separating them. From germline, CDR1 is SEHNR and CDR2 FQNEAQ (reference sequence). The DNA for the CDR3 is TGTGCCAGCAGTTGTCTCAGGGGCGAGCAGTACTTC. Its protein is CASSCLRGEQYF.

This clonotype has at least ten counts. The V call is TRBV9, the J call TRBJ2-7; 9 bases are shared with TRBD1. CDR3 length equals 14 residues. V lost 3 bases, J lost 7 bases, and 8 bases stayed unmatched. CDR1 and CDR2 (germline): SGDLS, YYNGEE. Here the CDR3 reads CASSGGDREKEQYF. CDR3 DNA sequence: TGTGCCAGCAGCGGGGGGGACAGGGAAAAGGAGCAGTACTTC. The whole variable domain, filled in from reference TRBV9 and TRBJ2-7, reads DSGVTQTPKHLITATGQRVTLRCSPRSGDLSVYWYQQSLDQGLQFLIQYYNGEERAKGNILERFSAQQFPDLHSELNLSSLELGDSALYFCASSGGDREKEQYFGPGTRLTVT.

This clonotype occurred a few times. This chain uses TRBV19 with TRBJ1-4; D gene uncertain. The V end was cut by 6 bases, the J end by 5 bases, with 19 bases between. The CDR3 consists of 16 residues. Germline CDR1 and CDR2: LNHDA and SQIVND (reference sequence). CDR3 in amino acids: CASRDGFQKLNEKLFF. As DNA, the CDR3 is TGTGCCAGTAGGGATGGGTTCCAGAAGTTGAATGAAAAACTGTTTTTT.

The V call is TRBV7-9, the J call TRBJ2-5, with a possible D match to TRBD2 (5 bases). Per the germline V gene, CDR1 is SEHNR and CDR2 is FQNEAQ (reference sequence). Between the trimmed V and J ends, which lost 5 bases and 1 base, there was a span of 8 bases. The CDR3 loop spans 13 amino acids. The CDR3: CASSGGFQETQYF. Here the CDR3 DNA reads TGTGCCAGCAGCGGAGGATTCCAAGAGACCCAGTACTTC.

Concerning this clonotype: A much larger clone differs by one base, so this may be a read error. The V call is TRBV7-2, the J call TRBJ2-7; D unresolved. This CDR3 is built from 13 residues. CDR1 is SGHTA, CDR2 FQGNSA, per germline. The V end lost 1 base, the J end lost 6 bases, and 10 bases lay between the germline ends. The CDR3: CASSLGRDFEQYF. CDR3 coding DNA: TGTGCCAGCAGCTTAGGAAGGGATTTCGAGCAGTACTTC.

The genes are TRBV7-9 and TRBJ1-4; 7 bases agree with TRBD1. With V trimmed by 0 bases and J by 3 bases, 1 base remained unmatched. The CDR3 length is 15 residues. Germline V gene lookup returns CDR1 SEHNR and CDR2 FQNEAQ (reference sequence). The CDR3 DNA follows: TGTGCCAGCAGCTTAGCGCAGGGGGCTAATGAAAAACTGTTTTTT. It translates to CASSLAQGANEKLFF.

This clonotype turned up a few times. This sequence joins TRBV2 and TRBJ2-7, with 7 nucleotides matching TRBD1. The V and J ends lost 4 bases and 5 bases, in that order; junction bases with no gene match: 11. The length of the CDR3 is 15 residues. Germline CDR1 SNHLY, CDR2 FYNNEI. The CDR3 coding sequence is TGTGCCAGCAGTGGCATACAGGGGCTCCTCAACGAGCAGTACTTC. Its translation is CASSGIQGLLNEQYF.

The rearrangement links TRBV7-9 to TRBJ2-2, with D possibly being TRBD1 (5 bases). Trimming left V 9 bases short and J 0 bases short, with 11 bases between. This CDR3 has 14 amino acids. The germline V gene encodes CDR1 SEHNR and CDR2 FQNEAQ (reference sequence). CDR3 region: CASQTEANTGELFF. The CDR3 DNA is TGTGCCAGTCAGACAGAAGCGAACACCGGGGAGCTGTTTTTT.

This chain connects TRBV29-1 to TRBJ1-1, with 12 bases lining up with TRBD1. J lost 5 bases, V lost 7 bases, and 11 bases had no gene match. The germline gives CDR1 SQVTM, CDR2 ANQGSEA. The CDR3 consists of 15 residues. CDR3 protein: CSAGTGGSSMTEAFF. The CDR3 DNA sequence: TGCAGCGCAGGGACAGGGGGCTCGAGTATGACTGAAGCTTTCTTT.

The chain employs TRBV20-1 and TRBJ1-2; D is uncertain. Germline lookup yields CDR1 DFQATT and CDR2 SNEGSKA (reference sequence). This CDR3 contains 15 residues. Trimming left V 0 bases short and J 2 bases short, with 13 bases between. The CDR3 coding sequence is TGCAGTGCTAGAGACCCAGGAGCGACGAACTATGGCTACACCTTC. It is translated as CSARDPGATNYGYTF.

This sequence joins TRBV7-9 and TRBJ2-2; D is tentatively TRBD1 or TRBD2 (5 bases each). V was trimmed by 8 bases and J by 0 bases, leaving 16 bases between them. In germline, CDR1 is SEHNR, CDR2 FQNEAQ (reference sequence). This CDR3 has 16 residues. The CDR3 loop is CASRTMGPSNTGELFF. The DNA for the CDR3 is TGTGCCAGCCGGACGATGGGACCCTCGAACACCGGGGAGCTGTTTTTT.

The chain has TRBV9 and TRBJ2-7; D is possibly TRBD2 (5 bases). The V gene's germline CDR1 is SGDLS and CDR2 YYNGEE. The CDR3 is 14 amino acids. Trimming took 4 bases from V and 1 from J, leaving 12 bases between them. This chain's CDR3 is CASSRESHSYEQYF. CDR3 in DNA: TGTGCCAGCAGCAGGGAGAGTCATTCCTACGAGCAGTACTTC.

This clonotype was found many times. In DNA, the CDR3 is TGTGCCAGCAGCTCACCTAGCGGGAGGGCCTACGAGCAGTACTTC. This sequence encodes CASSSPSGRAYEQYF. V usage is TRBV5-6 and J usage is TRBJ2-7, with TRBD2 identical over 12 bases. J lost 2 bases, V lost 3 bases, and 3 bases had no gene match. The germline V gene encodes CDR1 SGHDT and CDR2 YYEEEE. The CDR3 runs 15 residues. The entire variable domain, with the rest obtained from reference TRBV5-6 and TRBJ2-7, is as follows: DAGVTQSPTHLIKTRGQQVTLRCSPKSGHDTVSWYQQALGQGPQFIFQYYEEEERQRGNFPDRFSGHQFPNYSSELNVNALLLGDSALYLCASSSPSGRAYEQYFGPGTRLTVT.

CDR3 DNA sequence: TGTGCCAGCAGCACAGACACCTCCTACAATGAGCAGTTCTTC. It translates to CASSTDTSYNEQFF. The chain recombines TRBV7-2 with TRBJ2-1; D gene ambiguous. This CDR3 contains 14 residues. CDR1 and CDR2 (germline): SGHTA, FQGNSA. V gave up 5 bases and J gave up 0 bases, with 8 bases separating them. The full variable domain, rest sourced from reference TRBV7-2 and TRBJ2-1, is GAGVSQSPSNKVTEKGKDVELRCDPISGHTALYWYRQSLGQGLEFLIYFQGNSAPDKSGLPSDRFSAERTGGSVSTLTIQRTQQEDSAVYLCASSTDTSYNEQFFGPGTRLTVL.

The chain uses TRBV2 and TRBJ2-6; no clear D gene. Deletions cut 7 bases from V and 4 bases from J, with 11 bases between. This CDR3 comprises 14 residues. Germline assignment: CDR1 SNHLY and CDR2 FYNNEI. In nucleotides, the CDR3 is TGTGCCAGCACCTACGGAGCGGGGGCCAACGTCCTGACTTTC. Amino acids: CASTYGAGANVLTF.

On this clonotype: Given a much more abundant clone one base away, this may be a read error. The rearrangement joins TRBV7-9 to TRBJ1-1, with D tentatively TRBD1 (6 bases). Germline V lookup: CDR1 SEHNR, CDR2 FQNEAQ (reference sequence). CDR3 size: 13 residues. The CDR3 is CARSVWTALEAFF. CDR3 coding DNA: TGTGCCCGCAGCGTATGGACAGCTCTTGAAGCTTTCTTT.

CDR3 region: CGSGGNYGYTF. CDR3 sequence (DNA): TGCGGCTCGGGGGGGAACTATGGCTACACCTTC. V is TRBV20-1 and J is TRBJ1-2; tentatively, D is TRBD1 (5 bases). In germline, CDR1 is DFQATT, CDR2 SNEGSKA (reference sequence). The CDR3 runs to 11 residues.

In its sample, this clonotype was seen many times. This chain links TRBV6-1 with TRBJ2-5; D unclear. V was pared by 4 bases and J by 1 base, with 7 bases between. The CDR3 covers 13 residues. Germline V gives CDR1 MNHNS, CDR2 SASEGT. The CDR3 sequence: CASSGTFQETQYF. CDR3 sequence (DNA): TGTGCCAGCAGTGGGACCTTCCAAGAGACCCAGTACTTC.

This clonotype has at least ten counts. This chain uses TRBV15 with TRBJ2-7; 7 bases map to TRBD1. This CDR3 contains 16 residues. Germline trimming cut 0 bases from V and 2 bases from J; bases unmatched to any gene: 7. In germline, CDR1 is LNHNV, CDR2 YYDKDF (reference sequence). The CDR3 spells CATSRDRDSLTYEQYF. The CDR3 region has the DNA TGTGCCACCAGCAGAGATCGGGACAGCCTGACCTACGAGCAGTACTTC.

CDR3 loop: CATSRWDRGREKLFF. CDR3 nucleotides: TGTGCCACCAGCAGATGGGACAGGGGTAGGGAAAAACTGTTTTTT. The rearrangement joins TRBV15 to TRBJ1-4, with 10 bases fitting TRBD1. The CDR3 extends over 15 amino acids. Germline assignment: CDR1 LNHNV and CDR2 YYDKDF (reference sequence). Trimming cost V 2 bases and J 8 bases; bases outside gene matches: 5.